This TCR beta chain was retrieved from a study of blood T cell repertoires in COVID-19. On the study more broadly: Samples taken during acute and convalescent COVID-19 were collected in the United States, Italy and Spain.

Under the authors' procedure: Amplification with reference gene primers provided the estimates of nucleated cell counts. Method: immunoSEQ multiplex PCR; TCRdb's copy keeps in-frame clones and lacks some. V, J and clone size are those of that table, while D and trimming were read from the DNA. The table shows about 140,000 clones, with around 85% occurring only once. This clone appeared a single time. This TCR derives from a man in his fifties with acute or convalescent COVID-19. The sample comprised peripheral blood.

The CDR3 sequence is CASSLGQGAYGYTF. CDR3 bases: TGCGCCAGCAGCCTGGGACAGGGAGCCTATGGCTACACCTTC. This sequence joins TRBV4-1 and TRBJ1-2, with 9 bases aligning to TRBD1. V lost 4 bases, J lost 4 bases, and 4 bases stayed unmatched. This CDR3 has 14 amino acids. CDR1 MGHRA and CDR2 YSYEKL come from the germline V gene.